One and the same sample provided the 9 T cell receptor beta chains below, sequenced in a study of T cell responses to AZD1222 COVID-19 vaccine. The method was immunoSEQ multiplex PCR; TCRdb's version includes in-frame clones alone and lacks a portion of them. The sample records about 140,000 clones, just under 95% being singletons. Source: peripheral blood, taken on day 0 of AZD1222 vaccination. The receptors come from an adult in good health.

This CDR3 reads CATSSGHRGPISYEQYF. The CDR3, as DNA: TGTGCCACCAGCAGCGGGCACAGGGGCCCGATCTCCTACGAGCAGTACTTC. The chain has TRBV15 and TRBJ2-7; 7 bases agree with TRBD1. The CDR3 has 17 residues. J gave up 0 bases and V 3 bases, and 11 bases lay outside the gene matches. Germline V gives CDR1 LNHNV, CDR2 YYDKDF (reference sequence).

The CDR3 is CASSPLTSAYEQYF. As DNA, the CDR3 is TGTGCCAGCAGCCCACTGACTAGCGCGTACGAGCAGTACTTC. V usage is TRBV7-2 and J usage is TRBJ2-7; 8 bases are a match to TRBD2. There are 14 residues in the CDR3. Germline CDR1 reads SGHTA; CDR2 reads FQGNSA. Unmatched junction bases numbered 7, after V lost 5 bases and J lost 4 bases.

The chain recombines TRBV28 with TRBJ2-1; D gene unclear. Germline V gene lookup returns CDR1 MDHEN and CDR2 SYDVKM. Trimming left V 6 bases short and J 6 bases short, with 18 bases between. The CDR3 loop spans 15 amino acids. CDR3 protein: CASSTSDHWTNEQFF. The DNA of the CDR3 is TGTGCCAGCAGCACCTCGGATCACTGGACCAATGAGCAGTTCTTC. Full variable domain (outside the CDR3, taken from reference TRBV28 and TRBJ2-1): DVKVTQSSRYLVKRTGEKVFLECVQDMDHENMFWYRQDPGLGLRLIYFSYDVKMKEKGDIPEGYSVSREKKERFSLILESASTNQTSMYLCASSTSDHWTNEQFFGPGTRLTVL.

CDR3 sequence (DNA): TGCAGCGTTGCCGCCCAATCGAACTATGGCTACACCTTC. It codes for CSVAAQSNYGYTF. The rearrangement uses TRBV29-1 and TRBJ1-2; D gene unclear. This CDR3 contains 13 residues. V shed 4 bases and J shed 2 bases, with 11 bases lying between them. The germline V gene encodes CDR1 SQVTM and CDR2 ANQGSEA.

The gene calls are TRBV6-5 and TRBJ1-1; no clear D gene. CDR1 and CDR2 (germline): MNHEY, SVGAGI. This CDR3 is 14 amino acids long. The V end was cut by 6 bases, the J end by 1 base, with 12 bases between. The CDR3 loop is CASSQSRGNTEAFF. In DNA form, the CDR3 reads TGTGCCAGCAGCCAGTCCAGAGGGAACACTGAAGCTTTCTTT.

The V call is TRBV27, the J call TRBJ1-1; D remains unclear. V gave up 5 bases and J gave up 0 bases, with 7 bases separating them. This CDR3 comprises 13 residues. CDR1 MNHEY and CDR2 SMNVEV come from the germline V gene (reference sequence). The CDR3 nucleotides read TGTGCCAGCAGTGGACCCGTGAACACTGAAGCTTTCTTT. Its translation: CASSGPVNTEAFF.

The rearrangement joins TRBV10-3 to TRBJ2-7; TRBD2 matches 11 bases. Unmatched junction bases numbered 12, after V lost 6 bases and J lost 5 bases. Looked up from germline, CDR1 is ENHRY and CDR2 is SYGVKD. The length of the CDR3 is 16 residues. The CDR3 loop reads CAISYAGTSGGNEQYF. The CDR3 coding sequence is TGTGCCATCAGCTACGCCGGGACTAGCGGCGGCAACGAGCAGTACTTC.

The chain employs TRBV5-5 and TRBJ1-6; D is possibly TRBD1 (6 bases). Germline V gene sequence: CDR1 SGHKS, CDR2 YYEKEE (reference sequence). V was shortened by 2 bases and J by 0 bases, with 12 bases between the two germline ends. The CDR3 has 17 amino acids. The CDR3 sequence is CASSLDRLSSYNSPLHF. The CDR3 DNA is TGTGCCAGCAGCTTAGACAGGCTGAGCTCCTATAATTCACCCCTCCACTTT. The entire variable domain, with the rest obtained from reference TRBV5-5 and TRBJ1-6, is as follows: DAGVTQSPTHLIKTRGQQVTLRCSPISGHKSVSWYQQVLGQGPQFIFQYYEKEERGRGNFPDRFSARQFPNYSSELNVNALLLGDSALYLCASSLDRLSSYNSPLHFGNGTRLTVT.

The V and J genes are TRBV6-6 and TRBJ1-3; D call uncertain. CDR3 size: 14 residues. The V end was cut by 0 bases, the J end by 6 bases, with 9 bases between. Germline assignment: CDR1 MNHNY and CDR2 SVGAGI (reference sequence). The CDR3 region is CASSYSPRENTIYF. The CDR3 DNA is TGTGCCAGCAGTTACTCGCCGCGTGAAAACACCATATATTTT.